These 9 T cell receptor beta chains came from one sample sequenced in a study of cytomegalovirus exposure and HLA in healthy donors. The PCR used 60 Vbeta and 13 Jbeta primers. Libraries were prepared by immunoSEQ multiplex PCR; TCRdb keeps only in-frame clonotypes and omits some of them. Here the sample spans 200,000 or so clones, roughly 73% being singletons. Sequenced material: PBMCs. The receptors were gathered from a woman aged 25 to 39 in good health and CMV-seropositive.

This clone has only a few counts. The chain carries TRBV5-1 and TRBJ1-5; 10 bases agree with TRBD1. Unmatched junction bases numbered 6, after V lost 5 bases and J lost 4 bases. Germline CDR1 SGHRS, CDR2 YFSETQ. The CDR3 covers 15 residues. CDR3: CASRPGTGVNQPQHF. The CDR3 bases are TGCGCCAGCAGACCCGGGACAGGGGTTAATCAGCCCCAGCATTTT.

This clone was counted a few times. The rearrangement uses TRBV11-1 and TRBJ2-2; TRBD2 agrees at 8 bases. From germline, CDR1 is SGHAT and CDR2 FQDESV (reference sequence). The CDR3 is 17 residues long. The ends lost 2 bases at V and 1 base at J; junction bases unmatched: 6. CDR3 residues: CASSLSGREGNTGELFF. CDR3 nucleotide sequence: TGTGCCAGCAGCTTATCAGGACGGGAGGGGAACACCGGGGAGCTGTTTTTT.

As DNA, the CDR3 is TGCGCCAGCAGCTTGGGGGGCCCGAGCTCCTACAATGAGCAGTTCTTC. This gives the protein CASSLGGPSSYNEQFF. The V call is TRBV5-1, the J call TRBJ2-1; the D gene is possibly TRBD1 (5 bases). Germline V gene sequence: CDR1 SGHRS, CDR2 YFSETQ. This CDR3 spans 16 amino acids. Trimming removed 0 bases from V and 0 bases from J, with 10 bases in between.

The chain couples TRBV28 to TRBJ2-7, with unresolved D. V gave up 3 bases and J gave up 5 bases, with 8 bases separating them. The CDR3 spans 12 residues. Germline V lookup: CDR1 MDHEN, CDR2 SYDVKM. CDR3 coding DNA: TGTGCCAGCAGTTTTATCCAGAACGAGCAGTACTTC. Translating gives CASSFIQNEQYF. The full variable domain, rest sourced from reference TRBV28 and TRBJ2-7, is DVKVTQSSRYLVKRTGEKVFLECVQDMDHENMFWYRQDPGLGLRLIYFSYDVKMKEKGDIPEGYSVSREKKERFSLILESASTNQTSMYLCASSFIQNEQYFGPGTRLTVT.

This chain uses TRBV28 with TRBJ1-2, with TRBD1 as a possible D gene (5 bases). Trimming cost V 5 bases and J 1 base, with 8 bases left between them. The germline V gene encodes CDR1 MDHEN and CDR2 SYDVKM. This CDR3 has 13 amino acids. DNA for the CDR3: TGTGCCAGCAGTCGGACAATTAACTATGGCTACACCTTC. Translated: CASSRTINYGYTF.

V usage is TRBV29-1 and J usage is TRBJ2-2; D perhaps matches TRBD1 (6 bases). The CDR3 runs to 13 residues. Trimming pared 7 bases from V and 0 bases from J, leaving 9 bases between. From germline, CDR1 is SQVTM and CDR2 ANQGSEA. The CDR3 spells CSGQATNTGELFF. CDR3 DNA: TGCAGCGGACAGGCTACGAACACCGGGGAGCTGTTTTTT.

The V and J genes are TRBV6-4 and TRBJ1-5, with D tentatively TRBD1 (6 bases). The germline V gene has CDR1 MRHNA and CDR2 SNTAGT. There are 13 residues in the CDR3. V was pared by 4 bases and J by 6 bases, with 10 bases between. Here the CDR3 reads CASSGETGQPQHF. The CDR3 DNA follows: TGTGCCAGCAGTGGGGAGACAGGTCAGCCCCAGCATTTT.

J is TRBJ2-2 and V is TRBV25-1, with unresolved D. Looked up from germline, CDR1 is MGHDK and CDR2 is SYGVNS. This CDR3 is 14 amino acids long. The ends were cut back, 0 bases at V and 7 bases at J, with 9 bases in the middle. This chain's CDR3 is CASSEYGTDGELFF. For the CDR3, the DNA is TGTGCCAGCAGTGAATATGGCACAGACGGGGAGCTGTTTTTT.

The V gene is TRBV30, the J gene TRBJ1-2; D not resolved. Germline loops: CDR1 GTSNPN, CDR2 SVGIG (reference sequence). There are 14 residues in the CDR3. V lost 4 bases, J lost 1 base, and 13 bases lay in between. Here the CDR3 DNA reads TGTGCCTGGAACCTTAGGAGCCGTAACTATGGCTACACCTTC. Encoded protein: CAWNLRSRNYGYTF.